The 8 T cell receptor beta chains presented below share a single source sample, sequenced in a study of blood T cell repertoires in COVID-19. TCRdb's copy holds only in-frame clones and misses some; the assay was immunoSEQ multiplex PCR. The repertoire holds 45,000 to 60,000 clones, 80% to 90% seen once, with 1.3% in the top ten. What was sequenced was peripheral blood. Receptors were obtained from a man in his sixties with acute or convalescent COVID-19.

The rearrangement joins TRBV7-2 to TRBJ1-6; D ambiguous. Germline values: CDR1 SGHTA, CDR2 FQGNSA. The ends were cut back, 1 base at V and 5 bases at J, with 15 bases in the middle. The CDR3 length is 17 residues. CDR3 nucleotides: TGTGCCAGCAGCTTAGTGCCGCCAGGTTCGGATAATTCACCCCTCCACTTT. Protein sequence: CASSLVPPGSDNSPLHF.

V is TRBV15 and J is TRBJ1-2, with 12 bases fitting TRBD1. CDR1 and CDR2 from the germline V gene are LNHNV and YYDKDF (reference sequence). This CDR3 is built from 15 residues. The V and J ends lost 0 bases and 8 bases, in that order; junction bases with no gene match: 4. CDR3 bases: TGTGCCACCAGCAGAGAAGGGACAGGGGGCGAGGGCTACACCTTC. As protein: CATSREGTGGEGYTF.

This clone was counted a few times. The J gene is TRBJ1-2, the V gene TRBV6-7, with TRBD1 as a possible D gene (6 bases). TRBV6-7 is known as an ORF, though its function is uncertain. With 5 bases removed from V and 2 bases from J, the gap between germline ends came to 9 bases. This CDR3 comprises 13 residues. The DNA of the CDR3 is TGTGCCAGCAGTGAGACAGGAAACTATGGCTACACCTTC. It codes for CASSETGNYGYTF.

V usage is TRBV19 and J usage is TRBJ1-4, with a tentative D call TRBD1 (5 bases). The germline gives CDR1 LNHDA, CDR2 SQIVND (reference sequence). V dropped 8 bases and J dropped 8 bases, with 18 bases sitting between them. The CDR3 sequence is 14 residues long. The CDR3 sequence: CASGRDSFREKLFF. CDR3 sequence (DNA): TGTGCCAGTGGCCGAGACAGTTTTAGGGAAAAACTGTTTTTT.

The chain joins TRBV28 to TRBJ2-7; 8 positions agree with TRBD1. The germline V gene encodes CDR1 MDHEN and CDR2 SYDVKM. The CDR3 covers 15 residues. J lost 0 bases, V lost 8 bases, and 9 bases had no gene match. This chain's CDR3 is CASSRDRTSSYEQYF. The CDR3 region has the DNA TGTGCCAGCTCTCGGGACAGGACGAGCTCCTACGAGCAGTACTTC.

V is TRBV28 and J is TRBJ2-2, with 8 nucleotides matching TRBD2. Germline CDR1 and CDR2: MDHEN and SYDVKM. This CDR3 has 14 amino acids. The V gene end was trimmed by 6 bases and the J gene end by 7 bases; junction bases not matched to a gene: 7. In DNA, the CDR3 is TGTGCCAGCAGCCTGCCCGGGGGGGACGGGGAGCTGTTTTTT. Residues: CASSLPGGDGELFF.

This clone was observed a few times. V usage is TRBV5-1 and J usage is TRBJ2-7, with a tentative D call TRBD2 (6 bases). The CDR3 extends over 15 amino acids. The ends were cut back, 4 bases at V and 7 bases at J, with 21 bases in the middle. CDR1 SGHRS and CDR2 YFSETQ come from the germline V gene. The CDR3 loop is CASSDPTRSAREQYF. The DNA for the CDR3 is TGCGCCAGCAGCGATCCGACTAGGAGTGCGCGGGAGCAGTACTTC. The full variable domain, rest sourced from reference TRBV5-1 and TRBJ2-7, is KAGVTQTPRYLIKTRGQQVTLSCSPISGHRSVSWYQQTPGQGLQFLFEYFSETQRNKGNFPGRFSGRQFSNSRSEMNVSTLELGDSALYLCASSDPTRSAREQYFGPGTRLTVT.

This chain connects TRBV6-5 to TRBJ2-7; D perhaps matches TRBD2 (6 bases). Trimming shortened V by 6 bases and J by 3 bases, and 12 bases separated the two germline ends. The germline CDR1 and CDR2 sequences are MNHEY and SVGAGI. This CDR3 is built from 13 residues. The CDR3 nucleotides are TGTGCCAGCAGGTATAGCGGAGACTACGAGCAGTACTTC. This translates into CASRYSGDYEQYF.